The 31 T cell receptor beta chains reported below all come from one sample, sequenced in a study of early T cells in non-severe SARS-CoV-2 infection. TCRdb independently ran MiXCR on the 5' RACE reads; one entry per CDR3 protein. Counted here are 69,000 or so distinct CDR3 sequences, roughly 10% occurring once; the ten biggest clones make up just under 6%. Source material: whole blood. Receptors were obtained from an adult who was a healthcare worker with PCR-confirmed SARS-CoV-2 infection or an uninfected control (not recorded which).

This clonotype came up a few times. This chain uses TRBV20-1 with TRBJ1-2, with D perhaps TRBD1 (6 bases). Trimming removed 7 bases at V and 5 bases at J, with 17 bases between. Germline CDR1 and CDR2: DFQATT and SNEGSKA (reference sequence). This CDR3 is 13 amino acids long. CDR3 in DNA: TGCAGTGTCTACGACGACAGGAGTTATGGCTACACCTTC. Amino acids: CSVYDDRSYGYTF.

This clonotype has at least ten counts. The rearrangement links TRBV7-8 to TRBJ1-3, with no clear D. V dropped 2 bases and J dropped 2 bases, with 7 bases sitting between them. Germline CDR1 reads SGHVS; CDR2 reads FQNEAQ. This CDR3 is built from 14 residues. CDR3 region: CASSLYGTGNTIYF. The DNA for the CDR3 is TGTGCCAGCAGCTTATATGGGACTGGAAACACCATATATTTT. The full variable domain, its missing parts supplied by reference TRBV7-8 and TRBJ1-3, is GAGVSQSPRYKVAKRGQDVALRCDPISGHVSLFWYQQALGQGPEFLTYFQNEAQLDKSGLPSDRFFAERPEGSVSTLKIQRTQQEDSAVYLCASSLYGTGNTIYFGEGSWLTVV.

The chain combines TRBV29-1 with TRBJ1-4; 9 positions match TRBD1. With V trimmed by 7 bases and J by 8 bases, 8 bases remained unmatched. The CDR3 consists of 13 residues. Per germline, CDR1 SQVTM and CDR2 ANQGSEA. CDR3 nucleotide sequence: TGCAGCGCTACCGGGACAGGGATAGAAAAACTGTTTTTT. It encodes CSATGTGIEKLFF.

This clonotype showed up just a few times. V gene TRBV4-1 combines with J gene TRBJ1-2, with D tentatively TRBD1 (5 bases). V was clipped by 2 bases and J by 5 bases, with 6 bases between them. CDR3 length: 12 amino acids. Germline values: CDR1 MGHRA, CDR2 YSYEKL. The CDR3 spells CASSQQGYGYTF. The CDR3 bases are TGCGCCAGCAGCCAACAGGGATATGGCTACACCTTC.

The table lists this clonotype with a few counts. J is TRBJ1-2 and V is TRBV11-2, with no clear D. This CDR3 region has 13 residues. Germline CDR1 is SGHAT and CDR2 is FQNNGV. The V gene lost 5 bases and the J gene lost 3 bases, with 10 bases spanning the gap. The CDR3 region is CASSSTAHYGYTF. For the CDR3, the DNA is TGTGCCAGCAGCAGCACAGCCCACTATGGCTACACCTTC. Complete variable domain (other parts from reference TRBV11-2 and TRBJ1-2): EAGVAQSPRYKIIEKRQSVAFWCNPISGHATLYWYQQILGQGPKLLIQFQNNGVVDDSQLPKDRFSAERLKGVDSTLKIQPAKLEDSAVYLCASSSTAHYGYTFGSGTRLTVV.

The chain couples TRBV5-1 to TRBJ2-7; 9 bases are a match to TRBD2. The CDR3 has 16 amino acids. Trimming removed 0 bases from V and 6 bases from J; junction bases left unmatched: 10. Germline V lookup: CDR1 SGHRS, CDR2 YFSETQ. CDR3 bases: TGCGCCAGCAGCTTGGGAGGTGTTAGCGGGAGAAGCGAGCAGTACTTC. This codes for CASSLGGVSGRSEQYF.

This clonotype has just a few counts. The V gene is TRBV24-1, the J gene TRBJ2-3, with D perhaps matching TRBD1 or TRBD2 (5 bases each). CDR1 and CDR2 from the germline V gene are KGHDR and SFDVKD. Trimming removed 5 bases at V and 6 bases at J, with 14 bases between. The CDR3 is 14 amino acids. The CDR3: CATSGSGTDDTQYF. CDR3 bases: TGTGCCACCAGTGGCTCCGGGACGGATGATACGCAGTATTTT.

In this sample, this clonotype turned up a few times. The rearrangement joins TRBV28 to TRBJ1-2; 7 bases match TRBD1. The trim removed 6 bases at V and 0 bases at J, leaving 7 bases unmatched. CDR1 is MDHEN, CDR2 SYDVKM, per germline. The CDR3 consists of 15 residues. Here the CDR3 reads CASRPMTGSNYGYTF. CDR3 nucleotides: TGTGCCAGCAGACCGATGACAGGGTCTAACTATGGCTACACCTTC.

This clonotype was seen many times. V gene TRBV3-1 combines with J gene TRBJ2-4; D gene uncertain. The germline V and J ends were trimmed by 2 bases and 13 bases, with 3 bases remaining between them. CDR3 length: 9 residues. The germline V gene has CDR1 LGHDT and CDR2 YNNKEL (reference sequence). CDR3 sequence: CASSQIQYF. For the CDR3, the DNA is TGTGCCAGCAGCCAAATCCAGTACTTC. The full variable domain, with the rest looked up from reference TRBV3-1 and TRBJ2-4, is DTAVSQTPKYLVTQMGNDKSIKCEQNLGHDTMYWYKQDSKKFLKIMFSYNNKELIINETVPNRFSPKSPDKAHLNLHINSLELGDSAVYFCASSQIQYFGAGTRLSVL.

This clonotype has a count of ten or more. J is TRBJ1-2 and V is TRBV4-2; 8 bases match TRBD1. With 1 base clipped from V and 7 bases from J, the junction kept 11 bases outside the gene matches. Looked up from germline, CDR1 is LGHNA and CDR2 is YNFKEQ. The CDR3 sequence is 16 residues long. CDR3 loop: CASSQVVLQGAFGYTF. CDR3 in DNA: TGTGCCAGCAGCCAAGTGGTTCTGCAGGGGGCGTTTGGCTACACCTTC.

This clonotype was observed many times. The chain employs TRBV13 and TRBJ2-3; D is perhaps TRBD2 (6 bases). Deletions cut 5 bases from V and 8 bases from J, with 14 bases between. The CDR3 totals 13 residues. The germline V gene has CDR1 PRHDT and CDR2 FYEKMQ (reference sequence). The CDR3 here is CASSRGTLGTQYF. Written as DNA, the CDR3 is TGTGCCAGCAGCCGGGGGACTTTGGGTACGCAGTATTTT.

CDR3 in DNA: TGTGCCACCGCCCGGGGACAGCTCGAGAAGGAGCTGTTTTTT. This encodes CATARGQLEKELFF. This chain joins TRBV3-1 and TRBJ2-2, with 7 bases aligning to TRBD1. CDR1 is LGHDT and CDR2 is YNNKEL in the germline V gene (reference sequence). With V trimmed by 10 bases and J by 10 bases, 15 bases remained unmatched. There are 14 residues in the CDR3.

This clonotype was counted at least ten times. The chain is built from TRBV7-9 and TRBJ1-6; 7 positions match TRBD1. Germline V gene sequence: CDR1 SEHNR, CDR2 FQNEAQ (reference sequence). After removal of 1 base from V and 10 bases from J, the junction contained 7 bases not matched to a gene. The CDR3 is 15 amino acids. CDR3 in DNA: TGTGCCAGCAGCTTAGTATTGACAGGGATATCACCCCTCCACTTT. Translating it yields CASSLVLTGISPLHF.

This clonotype was observed a few times. The chain is built from TRBV7-9 and TRBJ1-1; D is ambiguous. The CDR3 length is 14 residues. Germline V gene lookup returns CDR1 SEHNR and CDR2 FQNEAQ (reference sequence). Trimming removed 5 bases at V and 0 bases at J, with 10 bases between. CDR3 sequence: CASSPIGLNTEAFF. The CDR3 DNA sequence: TGTGCCAGCAGCCCGATTGGATTGAACACTGAAGCTTTCTTT.

Concerning this clonotype itself: Being one base from a much bigger clone, this may be a read error. The rearrangement uses TRBV15 and TRBJ1-1; no clear D. Germline V gene data show CDR1 as LNHNV and CDR2 as YYDKDF (reference sequence). With 0 bases removed from V and 1 base from J, the gap between germline ends came to 6 bases. The CDR3 loop spans 14 amino acids. This CDR3 is CATSREIPNTEAFF. CDR3 sequence (DNA): TGTGCCACCAGCAGAGAGATACCGAACACTGAAGCTTTCTTT.

In DNA, the CDR3 is TGTGCCAGCAGCTTGGCTGTCCTTGTCTACGAGCAGTACTTC. Translated, it gives CASSLAVLVYEQYF. The J gene is TRBJ2-7, the V gene TRBV5-5; no definite D call. This CDR3 has 14 amino acids. V lost 0 bases, J lost 3 bases, and 10 bases lay in between. The germline V gene has CDR1 SGHKS and CDR2 YYEKEE (reference sequence). The full variable domain, in which reference TRBV5-5 and TRBJ2-7 provide the parts outside the CDR3, is DAGVTQSPTHLIKTRGQQVTLRCSPISGHKSVSWYQQVLGQGPQFIFQYYEKEERGRGNFPDRFSARQFPNYSSELNVNALLLGDSALYLCASSLAVLVYEQYFGPGTRLTVT.

This clonotype was observed a handful of times. The chain is built from TRBV10-2 and TRBJ2-5; 7 nucleotides align to TRBD1. Germline CDR1 reads WSHSY; CDR2 reads SAAADI. This CDR3 contains 13 residues. V shed 9 bases and J 4 bases; nucleotides not matched to a gene: 8. The CDR3 coding sequence is TGCGCCAGTTCCCGGGACAGTATAGAGACCCAGTACTTC. This sequence encodes CASSRDSIETQYF.

This clonotype was counted many times. The chain carries TRBV20-1 and TRBJ2-6; 8 bases are a match to TRBD1. Germline values: CDR1 DFQATT, CDR2 SNEGSKA (reference sequence). The length of the CDR3 is 18 residues. The CDR3 loop reads CRSRMGTGKFSGANVLTF. DNA for the CDR3: TGCAGGTCCAGGATGGGGACAGGAAAATTCTCTGGGGCCAACGTCCTGACTTTC.

This chain uses TRBV20-1 with TRBJ2-2; 7 bases line up with TRBD1. Germline V lookup: CDR1 DFQATT, CDR2 SNEGSKA (reference sequence). The CDR3 loop spans 13 amino acids. V was clipped by 0 bases and J by 6 bases; unmatched bases: 1. CDR3 region: CSARDRGPGELFF. The CDR3 DNA follows: TGCAGTGCTAGAGATAGGGGGCCCGGGGAGCTGTTTTTT.

This clonotype showed up many times. The V call is TRBV6-5, the J call TRBJ2-1; D tentatively fits TRBD1 or TRBD2 (5 bases each). The germline gives CDR1 MNHEY, CDR2 SVGAGI. CDR3 size: 16 residues. Trimming cost V 5 bases and J 2 bases, with 16 bases left between them. This CDR3 reads CASSRLRDPAYNEQFF. In DNA, the CDR3 is TGTGCCAGCAGTCGCCTCCGGGACCCAGCCTACAATGAGCAGTTCTTC.

This rearrangement joins TRBV19 to TRBJ2-1, with 8 bases identical to TRBD2. The CDR3 is made up of 16 amino acids. V trimming: 5 bases; J trimming: 0 bases; junction bases outside the gene matches: 6. Germline V gene data show CDR1 as LNHDA and CDR2 as SQIVND (reference sequence). The CDR3 coding sequence is TGTGCCAGTAGTCTGCGGGGGGCGAGCTCCTACAATGAGCAGTTCTTC. Translation gives CASSLRGASSYNEQFF.

This clonotype was observed at least ten times. The rearrangement joins TRBV24-1 to TRBJ2-7, with 10 bases aligning to TRBD1. V trimming: 3 bases; J trimming: 7 bases; junction bases outside the gene matches: 8. Germline CDR1 is KGHDR and CDR2 is SFDVKD. The CDR3 extends over 15 amino acids. CDR3 sequence (DNA): TGTGCCACCAGTGATCCAAGACAGGGGGCGAAAGAGCAGTACTTC. The encoded protein is CATSDPRQGAKEQYF.

This clonotype turned up a few times. The chain recombines TRBV7-9 with TRBJ2-3, with D maybe TRBD2 (6 bases). This CDR3 has 15 amino acids. The V end lost 1 base, the J end lost 4 bases, and 12 bases lay between the germline ends. Germline CDR1 reads SEHNR; CDR2 reads FQNEAQ (reference sequence). The CDR3 DNA follows: TGTGCCAGCAGCTTAGTCGGGAGTGGCGCAGATACGCAGTATTTT. This codes for CASSLVGSGADTQYF.

This clonotype was seen more than once but under ten times. This chain uses TRBV5-4 with TRBJ2-1; no clear D gene. The CDR3 covers 16 residues. V was trimmed by 4 bases and J by 4 bases, leaving 18 bases between them. The germline CDR1 and CDR2 sequences are SGHNT and YYREEE (reference sequence). In DNA, the CDR3 is TGTGCCAGCAGCCATGGACCAGGTGGGATTTACAATGAGCAGTTCTTC. Its protein is CASSHGPGGIYNEQFF.

This clonotype was detected ten times or more. This chain links TRBV28 with TRBJ2-7, with a weak D call TRBD1 (6 bases). The V end was cut by 8 bases, the J end by 1 base, with 15 bases between. Germline CDR1 is MDHEN and CDR2 is SYDVKM. The CDR3 extends over 14 amino acids. The CDR3 nucleotides read TGTGCCAGCCTAGCCAACAGGGTTTCCTACGAGCAGTACTTC. It codes for CASLANRVSYEQYF.

This clonotype was counted ten times or more. The chain couples TRBV19 to TRBJ2-5, with 9 positions matching TRBD1. This CDR3 region has 14 residues. From germline, CDR1 is LNHDA and CDR2 SQIVND (reference sequence). V was pared by 4 bases and J by 0 bases, with 0 bases of the junction left unmatched. CDR3 sequence (DNA): TGTGCCAGTAGTAGGACAGGGGACCAAGAGACCCAGTACTTC. Protein sequence: CASSRTGDQETQYF. Using reference TRBV19 and TRBJ2-5 for the parts outside the CDR3, the full variable domain is DGGITQSPKYLFRKEGQNVTLSCEQNLNHDAMYWYRQDPGQGLRLIYYSQIVNDFQKGDIAEGYSVSREKKESFPLTVTSAQKNPTAFYLCASSRTGDQETQYFGPGTRLLVL.

This clonotype was detected ten times or more. This sequence joins TRBV18 and TRBJ2-7; D possibly corresponds to TRBD2 (6 bases). Trimming removed 3 bases at V and 3 bases at J, with 12 bases between. The germline CDR1 and CDR2 sequences are KGHSH and LQKENI. This CDR3 is 14 amino acids long. CDR3: CASSPPGENYEQYF. CDR3 in DNA: TGTGCCAGCTCACCCCCGGGAGAGAACTACGAGCAGTACTTC.

The chain links TRBV7-2 to TRBJ2-1, with unresolved D. CDR3 length equals 13 residues. The V end was cut by 2 bases, the J end by 7 bases, with 9 bases between. Germline CDR1 SGHTA, CDR2 FQGNSA. The CDR3: CASSLNDANEQFF. CDR3 bases: TGTGCCAGCAGCTTAAATGACGCGAATGAGCAGTTCTTC. Supplemented by reference TRBV7-2 and TRBJ2-1, the full variable domain reads GAGVSQSPSNKVTEKGKDVELRCDPISGHTALYWYRQSLGQGLEFLIYFQGNSAPDKSGLPSDRFSAERTGGSVSTLTIQRTQQEDSAVYLCASSLNDANEQFFGPGTRLTVL.

The rearrangement uses TRBV28 and TRBJ2-1; 9 nucleotides match TRBD2. After removal of 3 bases from V and 7 bases from J, the junction contained 13 bases not matched to a gene. Germline CDR1 MDHEN, CDR2 SYDVKM. CDR3 length: 17 residues. For the CDR3, the DNA is TGTGCCAGCAGTTTTAAGATAAGCGGGAGGTTTAAAAATGAGCAGTTCTTC. It encodes CASSFKISGRFKNEQFF. The whole variable domain, filled in from reference TRBV28 and TRBJ2-1, reads DVKVTQSSRYLVKRTGEKVFLECVQDMDHENMFWYRQDPGLGLRLIYFSYDVKMKEKGDIPEGYSVSREKKERFSLILESASTNQTSMYLCASSFKISGRFKNEQFFGPGTRLTVL.

This clonotype was counted between two and nine times. The chain employs TRBV20-1 and TRBJ2-7; tentative D call: TRBD1 (5 bases). V dropped 3 bases and J dropped 6 bases, with 15 bases sitting between them. Per the germline V gene, CDR1 is DFQATT and CDR2 is SNEGSKA (reference sequence). CDR3 size: 13 residues. CDR3 in DNA: TGCAGTGCTAGCCGGGTCCGTCAGGGCGAGCAGTACTTC. This sequence encodes CSASRVRQGEQYF.

This clonotype appeared many times. The J gene is TRBJ1-1, the V gene TRBV11-3; unclear D gene. Germline CDR1 is SGHNT and CDR2 is YENEEA. The CDR3 runs 13 residues. V lost 3 bases, J lost 5 bases, and 10 bases lay in between. CDR3 amino acids: CASSFGLGTEAFF. CDR3 in DNA: TGTGCCAGCAGCTTTGGGCTAGGGACTGAAGCTTTCTTT.